This T cell receptor (beta chain) came from a study of a mutant IDH1 vaccine in newly diagnosed glioma. In the study overall: It was radiotherapy, temozolomide, or both that patients received previously, with most receiving both.

The table came from immunoSEQ multiplex PCR; TCRdb's copy has only in-frame clones and leaves some out. The table records about 67,000 clones, approximately 87% of them present only once. The time point denotes: week 23, last vaccination. Alongside topical imiquimod, each dose of vaccine comprised 300 ug of mutant IDH1 20-mer peptide. Note on this clone: Its target is unknown.

The source was PBMCs, collected from a glioma patient whose treatment included an IDH1 peptide vaccine. This receptor was taken from a man younger than 35 with glioma.

In DNA, the CDR3 is TGTGCCAGTAGTATAGCCGAGGGTAGGAGCAATCAGCCCCAGCATTTT. Its translation is CASSIAEGRSNQPQHF. The rearrangement joins TRBV19 to TRBJ1-5; D uncertain. Germline values: CDR1 LNHDA, CDR2 SQIVND (reference sequence). V was pared by 1 base and J by 1 base, with 11 bases between. CDR3 length equals 16 residues.